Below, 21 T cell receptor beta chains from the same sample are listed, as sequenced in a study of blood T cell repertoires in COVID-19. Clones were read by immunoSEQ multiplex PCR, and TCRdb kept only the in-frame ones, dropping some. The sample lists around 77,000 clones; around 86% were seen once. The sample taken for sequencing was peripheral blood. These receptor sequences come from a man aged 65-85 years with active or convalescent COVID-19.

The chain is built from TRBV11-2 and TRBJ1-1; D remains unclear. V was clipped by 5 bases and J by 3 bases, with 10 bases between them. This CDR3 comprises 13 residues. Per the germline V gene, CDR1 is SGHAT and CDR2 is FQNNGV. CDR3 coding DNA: TGTGCCAGCAGCCCCCAGCTAGACACTGAAGCTTTCTTT. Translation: CASSPQLDTEAFF.

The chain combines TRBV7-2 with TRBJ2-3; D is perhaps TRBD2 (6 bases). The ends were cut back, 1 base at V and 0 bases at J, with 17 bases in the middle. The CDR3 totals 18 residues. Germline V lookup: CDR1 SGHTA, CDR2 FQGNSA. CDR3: CASSLGGLGDSSTDTQYF. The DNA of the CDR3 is TGTGCCAGCAGCTTAGGGGGACTGGGGGACTCTAGCACAGATACGCAGTATTTT. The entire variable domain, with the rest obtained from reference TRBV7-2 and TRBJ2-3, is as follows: GAGVSQSPSNKVTEKGKDVELRCDPISGHTALYWYRQSLGQGLEFLIYFQGNSAPDKSGLPSDRFSAERTGGSVSTLTIQRTQQEDSAVYLCASSLGGLGDSSTDTQYFGPGTRLTVL.

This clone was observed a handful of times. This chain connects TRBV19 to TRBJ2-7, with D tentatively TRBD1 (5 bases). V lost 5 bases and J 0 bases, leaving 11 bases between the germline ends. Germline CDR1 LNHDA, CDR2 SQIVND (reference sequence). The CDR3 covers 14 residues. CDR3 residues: CASSGASASYEQYF. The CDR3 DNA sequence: TGTGCCAGTAGTGGGGCTTCGGCCTCCTACGAGCAGTACTTC. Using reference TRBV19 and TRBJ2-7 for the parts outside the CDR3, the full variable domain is DGGITQSPKYLFRKEGQNVTLSCEQNLNHDAMYWYRQDPGQGLRLIYYSQIVNDFQKGDIAEGYSVSREKKESFPLTVTSAQKNPTAFYLCASSGASASYEQYFGPGTRLTVT.

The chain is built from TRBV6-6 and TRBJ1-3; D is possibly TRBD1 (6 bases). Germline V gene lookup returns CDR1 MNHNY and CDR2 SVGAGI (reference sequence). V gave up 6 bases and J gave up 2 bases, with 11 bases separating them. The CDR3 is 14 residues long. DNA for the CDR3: TGTGCCAGCAGGGCCGGACAGACTGGAAACACCATATATTTT. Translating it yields CASRAGQTGNTIYF.

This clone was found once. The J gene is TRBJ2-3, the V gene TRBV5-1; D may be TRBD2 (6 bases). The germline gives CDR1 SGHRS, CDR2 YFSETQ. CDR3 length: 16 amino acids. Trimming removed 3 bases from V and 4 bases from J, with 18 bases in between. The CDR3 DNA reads TGCGCCAGCAGCTCCCTCGAGGGAGGACGGGCAGATACGCAGTATTTT. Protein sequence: CASSSLEGGRADTQYF.

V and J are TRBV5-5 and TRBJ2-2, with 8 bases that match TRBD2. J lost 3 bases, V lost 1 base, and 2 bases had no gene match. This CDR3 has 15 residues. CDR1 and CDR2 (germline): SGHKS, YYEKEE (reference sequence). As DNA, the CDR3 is TGTGCCAGCAGCTTGTCAGCGGGAGACACCGGGGAGCTGTTTTTT. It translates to CASSLSAGDTGELFF.

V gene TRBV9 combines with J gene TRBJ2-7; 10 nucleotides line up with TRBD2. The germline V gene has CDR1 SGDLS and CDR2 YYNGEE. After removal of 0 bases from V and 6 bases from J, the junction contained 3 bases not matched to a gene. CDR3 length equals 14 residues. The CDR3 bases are TGTGCCAGCAGCGTAGTAGCTAGCGGGAGCGAGCAGTACTTC. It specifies CASSVVASGSEQYF.

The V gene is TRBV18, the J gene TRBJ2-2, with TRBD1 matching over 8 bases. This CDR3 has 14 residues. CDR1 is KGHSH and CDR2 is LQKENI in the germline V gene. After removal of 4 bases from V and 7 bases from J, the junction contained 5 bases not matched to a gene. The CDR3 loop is CASSLDRVGGELFF. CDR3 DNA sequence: TGTGCCAGCTCACTGGACAGGGTTGGCGGGGAGCTGTTTTTT. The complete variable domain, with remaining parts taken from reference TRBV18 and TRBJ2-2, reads NAGVMQNPRHLVRRRGQEARLRCSPMKGHSHVYWYRQLPEEGLKFMVYLQKENIIDESGMPKERFSAEFPKEGPSILRIQQVVRGDSAAYFCASSLDRVGGELFFGEGSRLTVL.

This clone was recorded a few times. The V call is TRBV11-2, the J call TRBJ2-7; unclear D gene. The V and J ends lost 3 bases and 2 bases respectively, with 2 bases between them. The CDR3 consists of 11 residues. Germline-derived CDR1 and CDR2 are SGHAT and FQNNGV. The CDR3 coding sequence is TGTGCCAGCAGCTTCACCTACGAGCAGTACTTC. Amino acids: CASSFTYEQYF.

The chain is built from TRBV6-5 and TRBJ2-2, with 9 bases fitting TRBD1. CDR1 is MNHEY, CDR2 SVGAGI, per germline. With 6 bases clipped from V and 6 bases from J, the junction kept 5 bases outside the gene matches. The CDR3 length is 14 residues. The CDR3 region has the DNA TGTGCCAGCAGAATGGGACAGGGCGCCGGGGAGCTGTTTTTT. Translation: CASRMGQGAGELFF.

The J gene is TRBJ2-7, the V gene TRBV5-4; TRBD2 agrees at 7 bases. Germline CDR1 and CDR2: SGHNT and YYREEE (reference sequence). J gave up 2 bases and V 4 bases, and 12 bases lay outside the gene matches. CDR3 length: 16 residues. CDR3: CASSPGGTAGTYEQYF. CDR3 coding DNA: TGTGCCAGCAGCCCTGGTGGTACAGCGGGGACCTACGAGCAGTACTTC.

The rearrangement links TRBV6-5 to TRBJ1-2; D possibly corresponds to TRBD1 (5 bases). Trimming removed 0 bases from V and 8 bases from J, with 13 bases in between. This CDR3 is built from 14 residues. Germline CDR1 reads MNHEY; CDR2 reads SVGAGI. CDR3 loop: CASSYSGRASGYTF. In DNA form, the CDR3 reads TGTGCCAGCAGTTACTCGGGCAGGGCTTCGGGCTACACCTTC.

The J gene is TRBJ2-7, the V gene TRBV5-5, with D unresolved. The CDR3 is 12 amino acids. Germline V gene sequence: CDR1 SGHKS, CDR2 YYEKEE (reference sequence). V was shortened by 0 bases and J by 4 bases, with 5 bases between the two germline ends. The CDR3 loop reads CASSLVGYEQYF. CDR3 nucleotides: TGTGCCAGCAGCTTGGTCGGGTACGAGCAGTACTTC.

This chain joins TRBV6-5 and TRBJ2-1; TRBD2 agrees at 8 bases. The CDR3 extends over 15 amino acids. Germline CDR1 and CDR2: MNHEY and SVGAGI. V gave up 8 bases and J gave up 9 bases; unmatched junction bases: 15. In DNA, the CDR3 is TGTGCCAGCCTTTCCCCGGTGGCGGGAGGCGGTGAGCAGTTCTTC. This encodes CASLSPVAGGGEQFF.

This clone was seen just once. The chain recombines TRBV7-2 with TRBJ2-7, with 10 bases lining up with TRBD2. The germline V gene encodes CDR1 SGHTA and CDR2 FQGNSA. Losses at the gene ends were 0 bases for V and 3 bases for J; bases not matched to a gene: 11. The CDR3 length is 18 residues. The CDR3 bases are TGTGCCAGCAGCTTAGCAAGGCTAGCGGGAGCCAACAGCTACGAGCAGTACTTC. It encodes CASSLARLAGANSYEQYF.

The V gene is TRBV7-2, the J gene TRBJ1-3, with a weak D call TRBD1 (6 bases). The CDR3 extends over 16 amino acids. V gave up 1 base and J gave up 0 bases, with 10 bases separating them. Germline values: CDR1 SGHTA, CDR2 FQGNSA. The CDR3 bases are TGTGCCAGCAGCTTAGTGGGGGCTTTCTCTGGAAACACCATATATTTT. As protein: CASSLVGAFSGNTIYF.

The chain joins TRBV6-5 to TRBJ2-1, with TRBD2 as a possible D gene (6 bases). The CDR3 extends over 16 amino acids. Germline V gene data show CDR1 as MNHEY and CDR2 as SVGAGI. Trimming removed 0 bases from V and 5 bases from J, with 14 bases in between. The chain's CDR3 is CASSYSGGRVNNEQFF. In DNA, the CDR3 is TGTGCCAGCAGTTACTCGGGGGGAAGGGTGAACAATGAGCAGTTCTTC.

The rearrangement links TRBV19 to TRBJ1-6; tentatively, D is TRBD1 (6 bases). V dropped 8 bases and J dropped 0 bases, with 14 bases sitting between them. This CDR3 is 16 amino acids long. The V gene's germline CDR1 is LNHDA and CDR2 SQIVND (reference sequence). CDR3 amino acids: CASQNRESSYNSPLHF. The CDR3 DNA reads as TGTGCCAGTCAAAACAGGGAGAGCTCCTATAATTCACCCCTCCACTTT.

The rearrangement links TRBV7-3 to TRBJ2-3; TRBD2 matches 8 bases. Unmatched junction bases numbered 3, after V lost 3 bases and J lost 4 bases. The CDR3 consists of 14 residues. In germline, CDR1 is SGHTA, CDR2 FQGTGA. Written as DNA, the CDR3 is TGTGCCAGCAGCTTTGGGACTAGGGCAGATACGCAGTATTTT. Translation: CASSFGTRADTQYF.

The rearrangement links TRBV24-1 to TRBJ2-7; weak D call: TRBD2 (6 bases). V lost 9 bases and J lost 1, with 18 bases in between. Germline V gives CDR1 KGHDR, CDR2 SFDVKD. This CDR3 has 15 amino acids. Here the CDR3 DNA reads TGTGCCACCCCGAACCGGACTACCCCATCCTACGAGCAGTACTTC. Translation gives CATPNRTTPSYEQYF.

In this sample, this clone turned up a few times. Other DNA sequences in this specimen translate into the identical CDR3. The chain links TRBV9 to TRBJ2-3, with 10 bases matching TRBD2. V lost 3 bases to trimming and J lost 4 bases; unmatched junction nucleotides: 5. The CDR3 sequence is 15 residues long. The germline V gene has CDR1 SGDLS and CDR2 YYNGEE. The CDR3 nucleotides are TGTGCCAGCAGCGCCCTAGCGGGAGCCCCAGATACGCAGTATTTT. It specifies CASSALAGAPDTQYF.